This entry is about one T cell receptor (beta chain). Its matching antigen is unknown. Building the TCR beta libraries relied on iRepertoire HTBI primers, and CDR3 regions underwent Arm-PCR. From the multiplex PCR reads, TCRdb called clonotypes with MiXCR, one entry per CDR3 protein. The repertoire holds 400,000 to 600,000 distinct CDR3 sequences, roughly 21% seen once, with less than 9% in the top ten. The data were obtained in a study of regulatory T cells in long-lasting Graves disease. Study results and caveats: Persistent patients shared more public clonotypes (2,741) than newly diagnosed patients (966).

Sample time point: persistent/refractory GD, antithyroid drugs over 5 years with positive TRAb. After RNA was extracted from PBMCs, the TCR library was made from it. The CDR3 has 16 amino acids. Germline V gene lookup returns CDR1 LGHDT and CDR2 YNNKEL (reference sequence). Trimming removed 1 base from V and 6 bases from J; junction bases left unmatched: 4. The material sequenced was peripheral blood mononuclear cells (PBMCs), taken when the disease was refractory, from a patient treated with antithyroid drugs. The gene calls are TRBV3-1 and TRBJ2-2; 11 nucleotides align to TRBD1. The TCR was taken from a female donor with Graves disease. For the CDR3, the DNA is TGTGCCAGCAGCCAAGGGAGGACAGGGGGCTCCGGGGAGCTGTTTTTT. This codes for CASSQGRTGGSGELFF.